This TCR beta chain was retrieved from a study of T cells in localized non-small cell lung cancer. General observations from the study: There were a median 57 of the top 100 tumor clones appearing in adjacent lung. Investigators sequenced only a single tumor region, leaving heterogeneity possible. Peak T cell clonality was found in uninvolved adjacent lung, exceeding tumor. Longer overall survival associated with higher blood T cell density; shorter survival with higher adjacent-lung clonality.

In germline, CDR1 is MNHGY, CDR2 SAAAGT. The CDR3 extends over 14 amino acids. Trimming took off 10 bases at V and 3 bases at J, with 15 bases between the two ends. A remark on this clone: What it binds is unknown.

Clones were read by immunoSEQ multiplex PCR, and TCRdb kept only the in-frame ones, dropping some. The table includes 1,400 to 1,500 clones, approximately 30% detected once. The clonotype originates from a man aged 40 to 70 with stage II lung adenocarcinoma. This specimen was lung tumor tissue, taken before any cancer treatment. The V and J genes are TRBV6-8 and TRBJ2-2; D not resolved. CDR3 sequence reads: CATSRALDTGELFF. CDR3 DNA: TGTGCCACCTCACGGGCTTTAGACACCGGGGAGCTGTTTTTT.